The present entry profiles one T cell receptor beta chain with its context. The germline V gene encodes CDR1 SGHDN and CDR2 FVKESK. The V gene end was trimmed by 1 base and the J gene end by 5 bases; junction bases not matched to a gene: 2. CDR3 length: 16 amino acids. This entry is derived from a study of PD-1 blockade in mismatch repair-deficient tumors. Sequencing used immunoSEQ multiplex PCR; TCRdb keeps in-frame clones, though not all of them. The table shows about 25,000 clones, with 84% occurring only once. The sequences come from PBMCs, collected before pembrolizumab treatment. The genes are TRBV14 and TRBJ2-3, with 14 bases identical to TRBD2. This TCR was sampled from an adult with mismatch repair-deficient cancer. The CDR3, as DNA: TGTGCCAGCAGCCAAGGACTAGCGGGAGGGTTAGATACGCAGTATTTT. It yields the protein CASSQGLAGGLDTQYF.